Shown below are 32 T cell receptor beta chains from a single sample sequenced in a study of response to subunit inactivated influenza vaccine. TCRdb analysed the RT-PCR reads with MiXCR anew, one entry per CDR3 protein. The repertoire includes 450,000 to 700,000 distinct CDR3 sequences, 13% to 15% of them detected once, and 11% sits in the top ten. The sequencing here drew on PBMCs from blood, taken less than 13 days after vaccination. The receptor source for this set is a man aged 45-65 years who received an inactivated influenza vaccine.

The chain has TRBV28 and TRBJ2-3; TRBD2 matches at 9 bases. Germline trimming cut 4 bases from V and 1 base from J; bases unmatched to any gene: 18. Germline values: CDR1 MDHEN, CDR2 SYDVKM. The CDR3 runs to 20 residues. CDR3 region: CASSSLIRGRGGRGTDTQYF. DNA of the CDR3: TGTGCCAGCAGTTCCCTCATTCGTGGGCGGGGGGGAAGAGGCACAGATACGCAGTATTTT.

This chain links TRBV30 with TRBJ2-3; 9 bases align to TRBD2. With 3 bases clipped from V and 2 bases from J, the junction kept 6 bases outside the gene matches. The CDR3 runs 15 residues. CDR1 and CDR2 from the germline V gene are GTSNPN and SVGIG (reference sequence). In DNA, the CDR3 is TGTGCCTGGAGCCAACTAGCGGGTAACACAGATACGCAGTATTTT. It yields the protein CAWSQLAGNTDTQYF.

This clonotype was seen a handful of times. The genes are TRBV20-1 and TRBJ2-7, with D possibly TRBD2 on 5 matching bases. This CDR3 has 13 residues. The germline V gene encodes CDR1 DFQATT and CDR2 SNEGSKA (reference sequence). Between the trimmed V and J ends, which lost 1 base and 5 bases, there was a span of 12 bases. This CDR3 is CSARGGSTHEQYF. DNA for the CDR3: TGCAGTGCTAGAGGTGGGAGCACCCACGAGCAGTACTTC.

This clonotype appeared a few times. The chain joins TRBV5-1 to TRBJ2-1; D is perhaps TRBD2 (5 bases). Germline lookup yields CDR1 SGHRS and CDR2 YFSETQ. The CDR3 extends over 16 amino acids. V lost 0 bases and J lost 0, with 10 bases in between. The DNA of the CDR3 is TGCGCCAGCAGCTTGGGGCCCGGGAACTCCTACAATGAGCAGTTCTTC. This encodes CASSLGPGNSYNEQFF.

J is TRBJ2-5 and V is TRBV20-1, with 9 bases identical to TRBD1. The CDR3 is made up of 14 amino acids. CDR1 is DFQATT and CDR2 is SNEGSKA in the germline V gene (reference sequence). With V trimmed by 3 bases and J by 5 bases, 7 bases remained unmatched. As DNA, the CDR3 is TGCAGTGCTAGTGCTGGACAGGGGCTTGAGACCCAGTACTTC. It codes for CSASAGQGLETQYF.

This clonotype was observed a few times. The chain joins TRBV20-1 to TRBJ2-1, with no clear D. Germline CDR1 reads DFQATT; CDR2 reads SNEGSKA (reference sequence). The CDR3 loop spans 11 amino acids. The germline V and J ends were trimmed by 5 bases and 9 bases, with 11 bases remaining between them. The CDR3 region has the DNA TGCAGTGCTTTGCCGGTGGTTGAGCAGTTCTTC. Amino acid sequence: CSALPVVEQFF.

The chain combines TRBV4-2 with TRBJ2-3; tentatively, D is TRBD2 (5 bases). V lost 0 bases, J lost 2 bases, and 12 bases lay in between. The CDR3 spans 16 residues. The germline gives CDR1 LGHNA, CDR2 YNFKEQ. The CDR3 here is CASSQDVGGSTDTQYF. DNA for the CDR3: TGTGCCAGCAGCCAAGATGTCGGAGGATCCACAGATACGCAGTATTTT.

The chain links TRBV18 to TRBJ2-7; D not resolved. The V and J ends lost 2 bases and 4 bases respectively, with 15 bases between them. CDR1 and CDR2 (germline): KGHSH, LQKENI. This CDR3 region has 15 residues. CDR3 in DNA: TGTGCCAGCTCACCAATCCCAGGTTTTACTTACGAGCAGTACTTC. Its protein product is CASSPIPGFTYEQYF.

This clonotype has a handful of counts. This chain joins TRBV3-1 and TRBJ2-6; D remains unclear. The germline gives CDR1 LGHDT, CDR2 YNNKEL (reference sequence). CDR3 length equals 16 residues. V lost 4 bases to trimming and J lost 0 bases, with 10 bases between them. This chain's CDR3 is CASSPKPGSGANVLTF. The CDR3 DNA is TGTGCCAGCAGCCCGAAACCTGGCTCTGGGGCCAACGTCCTGACTTTC.

The J gene is TRBJ1-2, the V gene TRBV6-1; 7 bases align to TRBD1. This CDR3 is 14 amino acids long. J gave up 4 bases and V 5 bases, and 7 bases lay outside the gene matches. CDR1 MNHNS and CDR2 SASEGT come from the germline V gene. The CDR3 protein is CASSQRDSLYGYTF. The DNA of the CDR3 is TGTGCCAGCAGTCAAAGGGACAGCCTCTATGGCTACACCTTC.

A few counts support this clonotype. This chain links TRBV13 with TRBJ2-3; D gene unclear. V shed 4 bases and J shed 0 bases, with 23 bases lying between them. CDR1 is PRHDT and CDR2 is FYEKMQ in the germline V gene (reference sequence). The CDR3 sequence is 19 residues long. Here the CDR3 reads CASSSPPMALPTSTDTQYF. The CDR3 DNA follows: TGTGCCAGCAGCTCTCCCCCGATGGCACTACCTACTAGCACAGATACGCAGTATTTT.

This clonotype turned up a few times. The rearrangement uses TRBV20-1 and TRBJ1-3; D remains unclear. V was trimmed by 6 bases and J by 3 bases, leaving 9 bases between them. CDR1 and CDR2 from the germline V gene are DFQATT and SNEGSKA (reference sequence). The CDR3 covers 12 residues. The CDR3 spells CSATGGGNTIYF. DNA for the CDR3: TGCAGTGCCACCGGAGGTGGAAACACCATATATTTT.

This clonotype has only a few counts. The chain employs TRBV27 and TRBJ2-4, with 7 bases that match TRBD1. Trimming cost V 2 bases and J 5 bases; bases outside gene matches: 0. CDR3 size: 13 residues. The germline V gene has CDR1 MNHEY and CDR2 SMNVEV (reference sequence). As DNA, the CDR3 is TGTGCCAGCAGTTTAAGGGGGCAAAACATTCAGTACTTC. It specifies CASSLRGQNIQYF.

This clonotype was detected ten times or more. The chain has TRBV20-1 and TRBJ2-1; 8 nucleotides agree with TRBD1. The CDR3 covers 14 residues. The J segment lost 5 bases and the V segment lost 3 bases, leaving 6 bases of the junction unmatched. Germline lookup yields CDR1 DFQATT and CDR2 SNEGSKA (reference sequence). The CDR3 spells CSARGDRTNNEQFF. As DNA, the CDR3 is TGCAGTGCTAGGGGGGACAGGACCAACAATGAGCAGTTCTTC.

This clonotype was detected only a few times. The V and J genes are TRBV3-1 and TRBJ2-2; no clear D. Between the trimmed V and J ends, which lost 1 base and 0 bases, there was a span of 15 bases. This CDR3 region has 18 residues. The V gene's germline CDR1 is LGHDT and CDR2 YNNKEL (reference sequence). Written as DNA, the CDR3 is TGTGCCAGCAGCCAAGGTCCAGGCCGCCGTTCGAACACCGGGGAGCTGTTTTTT. Translation: CASSQGPGRRSNTGELFF.

The chain links TRBV4-1 to TRBJ1-5; TRBD1 matches 7 bases. Germline assignment: CDR1 MGHRA and CDR2 YSYEKL. V gave up 0 bases and J gave up 7 bases; unmatched junction bases: 6. The length of the CDR3 is 15 residues. The CDR3 loop is CASSQDGQGEQPQHF. DNA for the CDR3: TGCGCCAGCAGCCAAGACGGTCAGGGGGAACAGCCCCAGCATTTT.

The rearrangement joins TRBV2 to TRBJ1-4; TRBD1 agrees at 8 bases. The CDR3 extends over 12 amino acids. J was trimmed by 13 bases and V by 4 bases; bases with no gene match: 5. The germline gives CDR1 SNHLY, CDR2 FYNNEI. The CDR3 here is CASSVTGGTLFF. CDR3 bases: TGTGCCAGCAGTGTAACAGGGGGGACACTGTTTTTT.

At least ten counts were recorded for this clonotype. The gene calls are TRBV7-2 and TRBJ1-6, with TRBD1 matching over 7 bases. Per the germline V gene, CDR1 is SGHTA and CDR2 is FQGNSA. Trimming removed 3 bases from V and 9 bases from J; junction bases left unmatched: 5. The CDR3 consists of 14 residues. Here the CDR3 reads CASSLGDSASPLHF. The CDR3 coding sequence is TGTGCCAGCAGCTTGGGGGACAGTGCTTCACCCCTCCACTTT.

Only a few counts were recorded for this clonotype. The chain carries TRBV6-4 and TRBJ1-1, with 8 nucleotides matching TRBD1. This CDR3 is built from 14 residues. The germline V gene has CDR1 MRHNA and CDR2 SNTAGT. V lost 5 bases to trimming and J lost 4 bases; unmatched junction nucleotides: 6. CDR3: CASSPGGASTEAFF. As DNA, the CDR3 is TGTGCCAGCAGTCCAGGGGGCGCGAGCACTGAAGCTTTCTTT.

In its sample, this clonotype was seen a few times. The chain recombines TRBV15 with TRBJ2-3; no clear D. Germline V gene lookup returns CDR1 LNHNV and CDR2 YYDKDF (reference sequence). Trimming removed 0 bases at V and 5 bases at J, with 21 bases between. There are 18 residues in the CDR3. In DNA, the CDR3 is TGTGCCACCAGCAGAGATCCGCCTGGAGCGTTGACTGGAGATACGCAGTATTTT. This translates into CATSRDPPGALTGDTQYF.

The chain carries TRBV20-1 and TRBJ2-6; the match to TRBD2 covers 12 bases. Trimming removed 6 bases from V and 0 bases from J; junction bases left unmatched: 6. Germline V gene data show CDR1 as DFQATT and CDR2 as SNEGSKA (reference sequence). This CDR3 spans 17 amino acids. CDR3 nucleotides: TGCAGTGCCCTAACTAGCGGGAGGCCCTCTGGGGCCAACGTCCTGACTTTC. As protein: CSALTSGRPSGANVLTF.

This clonotype was counted at least ten times. The chain joins TRBV6-1 to TRBJ1-1; 9 nucleotides match TRBD1. Trimming took 5 bases from V and 0 from J; bases not matched to a gene: 4. There are 15 residues in the CDR3. CDR1 is MNHNS, CDR2 SASEGT, per germline. CDR3 coding DNA: TGTGCCAGCAGTCCCCGGACAGGGGTGAACACTGAAGCTTTCTTT. Its protein is CASSPRTGVNTEAFF.

The CDR3: CASSAGTEAFF. In nucleotides, the CDR3 is TGTGCCAGCAGCGCCGGGACGGAAGCTTTCTTT. V and J are TRBV5-6 and TRBJ1-1; D is possibly TRBD1 (5 bases). This CDR3 spans 11 amino acids. V dropped 4 bases and J dropped 8 bases, with 9 bases sitting between them. From germline, CDR1 is SGHDT and CDR2 YYEEEE.

The chain carries TRBV14 and TRBJ2-7; D not certain. Per the germline V gene, CDR1 is SGHDN and CDR2 is FVKESK. The length of the CDR3 is 13 residues. V was cut by 5 bases and J by 2 bases, with 10 bases left in between. CDR3 sequence: CASSAMRTYEQYF. CDR3 nucleotide sequence: TGTGCCAGCAGCGCCATGCGGACCTACGAGCAGTACTTC.

The chain combines TRBV7-8 with TRBJ2-5, with 8 bases fitting TRBD1. The CDR3 extends over 17 amino acids. J gave up 2 bases and V 1 base, and 9 bases lay outside the gene matches. Germline V gives CDR1 SGHVS, CDR2 FQNEAQ. The CDR3 nucleotides read TGTGCCAGCAGCTTAGAAGGTCAGGGGGCCACACAAGAGACCCAGTACTTC. Its protein is CASSLEGQGATQETQYF.

In this sample, this clonotype turned up a few times. The chain is built from TRBV7-9 and TRBJ2-3, with a tentative D call TRBD1 (6 bases). Trimming removed 5 bases at V and 2 bases at J, with 14 bases between. Looked up from germline, CDR1 is SEHNR and CDR2 is FQNEAQ (reference sequence). CDR3 size: 15 residues. The CDR3 reads CASSPDRWATDTQYF. In nucleotides, the CDR3 is TGTGCCAGCAGCCCGGACAGATGGGCCACAGATACGCAGTATTTT. Together with reference TRBV7-9 and TRBJ2-3, the CDR3 gives the full variable domain: DTGVSQNPRHKITKRGQNVTFRCDPISEHNRLYWYRQTLGQGPEFLTYFQNEAQLEKSRLLSDRFSAERPKGSFSTLEIQRTEQGDSAMYLCASSPDRWATDTQYFGPGTRLTVL.

The table lists this clonotype with a few counts. The chain is built from TRBV25-1 and TRBJ2-7; 7 bases map to TRBD1. CDR3 length equals 15 residues. CDR1 MGHDK and CDR2 SYGVNS come from the germline V gene. V lost 2 bases, J lost 2 bases, and 6 bases stayed unmatched. The CDR3 DNA sequence: TGTGCCAGCAGTGAAACAGGGGTCCTTACCTACGAGCAGTACTTC. Protein product: CASSETGVLTYEQYF.

The chain joins TRBV10-3 to TRBJ2-2, with TRBD2 matching 7 bases. V trimming: 6 bases; J trimming: 1 base; junction bases outside the gene matches: 8. This CDR3 has 16 residues. Germline CDR1 and CDR2: ENHRY and SYGVKD. The CDR3 here is CAISKSTGGNTGELFF. The CDR3, as DNA: TGTGCCATCAGCAAGTCGACGGGGGGGAACACCGGGGAGCTGTTTTTT.

The V call is TRBV11-3, the J call TRBJ2-1; D is possibly TRBD2 (5 bases). Trimming removed 3 bases at V and 9 bases at J, with 15 bases between. CDR3 length: 14 residues. Germline CDR1 reads SGHNT; CDR2 reads YENEEA. The CDR3 sequence is CASSFSLGSGEQFF. Here the CDR3 DNA reads TGTGCCAGCAGCTTTAGCCTAGGGAGTGGTGAGCAGTTCTTC. The full variable domain, rest sourced from reference TRBV11-3 and TRBJ2-1, is EAGVVQSPRYKIIEKKQPVAFWCNPISGHNTLYWYLQNLGQGPELLIRYENEEAVDDSQLPKDRFSAERLKGVDSTLKIQPAELGDSAVYLCASSFSLGSGEQFFGPGTRLTVL.

This rearrangement joins TRBV12-3 or TRBV12-4 to TRBJ2-1; 13 bases align to TRBD2. The CDR3 totals 16 residues. Losses at the gene ends were 6 bases for V and 6 bases for J; bases not matched to a gene: 8. The CDR3 loop reads CASSTHGTSGANEQFF. CDR3 nucleotide sequence: TGTGCCAGCAGCACACACGGGACTAGCGGGGCCAATGAGCAGTTCTTC.

CDR3 loop: CACPLVGQGLSDTQYF. DNA for the CDR3: TGTGCCTGCCCTCTGGTGGGACAGGGGTTGTCAGATACGCAGTATTTT. This chain joins TRBV2 and TRBJ2-3; 10 bases line up with TRBD1. Trimming removed 11 bases from V and 4 bases from J; junction bases left unmatched: 15. The CDR3 covers 16 residues. Looked up from germline, CDR1 is SNHLY and CDR2 is FYNNEI.

The sample holds many counts of this clonotype. This chain links TRBV5-1 with TRBJ2-2; TRBD1 might be the D (6 bases). CDR1 and CDR2 from the germline V gene are SGHRS and YFSETQ. This CDR3 contains 15 residues. Trimming removed 4 bases at V and 0 bases at J, with 10 bases between. The CDR3 coding sequence is TGCGCCAGCAGCGCACAGGGCGCGAACACCGGGGAGCTGTTTTTT. Its translation: CASSAQGANTGELFF.